This TCR beta chain was observed in a study of blood T cell repertoires in COVID-19. Clones were read by immunoSEQ multiplex PCR, and TCRdb kept only the in-frame ones, dropping some. The sample includes roughly 230,000 clones, about 83% of them seen just once. Of note for this clone: One junction end does not reproduce the germline sequence, and a read error may be involved.

This CDR3 region has 15 residues. The germline gives CDR1 SGHTA, CDR2 FQGTGA. J is TRBJ1-2 and V is TRBV7-3; TRBD1 agrees at 11 bases. This clonotype was obtained from a woman between 45 and 60 years old with acute or convalescent COVID-19. Input material: peripheral blood. CDR3 sequence (DNA): TGTGCCAGCAGCCTAACACCGGACAGGGGGCACGGCTACACCTTC. It yields the protein CASSLTPDRGHGYTF.